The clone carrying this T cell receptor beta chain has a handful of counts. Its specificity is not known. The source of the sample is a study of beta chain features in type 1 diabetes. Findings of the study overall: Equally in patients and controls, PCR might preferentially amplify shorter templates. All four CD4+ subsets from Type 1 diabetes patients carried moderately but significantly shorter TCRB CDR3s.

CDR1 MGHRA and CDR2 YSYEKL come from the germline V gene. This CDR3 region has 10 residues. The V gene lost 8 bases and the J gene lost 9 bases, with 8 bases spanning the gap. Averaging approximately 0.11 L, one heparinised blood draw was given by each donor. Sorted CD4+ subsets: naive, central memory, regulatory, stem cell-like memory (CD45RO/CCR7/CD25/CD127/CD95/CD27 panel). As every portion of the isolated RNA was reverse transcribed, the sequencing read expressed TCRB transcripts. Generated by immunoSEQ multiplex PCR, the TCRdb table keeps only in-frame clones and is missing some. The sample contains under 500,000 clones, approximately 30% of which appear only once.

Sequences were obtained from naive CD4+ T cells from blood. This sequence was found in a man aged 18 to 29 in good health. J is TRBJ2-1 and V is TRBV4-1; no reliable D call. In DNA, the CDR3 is TGCGCCAGCGGGTTGGGTGAGCAGTTCTTC. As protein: CASGLGEQFF.